This T cell receptor beta chain was retrieved from a study of blood T cell repertoires in COVID-19 (dated by TCRdb to the early 2020s). About the investigation overall: The collaborator samples originated in the United States, Italy and Spain and spanned the acute and convalescent phases of COVID-19. The repertoires were made available in a free public database intended to serve as a resource for research on the immune response to SARS-CoV-2. Samples were obtained from the ongoing ImmuneRACE study (first 160 participants) and from 1,254 subjects provided by 6 global collaborators. The material from the prospective study consisted of cDNA or gDNA derived from T cells, B-cell-depleted T cells, or PBMCs. Subjects who had been exposed to COVID-19, were actively infected with it, or had recovered from it provided the deeply sampled blood TCRbeta repertoires that made up the dataset. Where available, HLA class I and class II types were taken from metadata supplied by the sample provider and were not determined by assay-based typing. A de-identified subject ID, COVID-19 status, age in years and sex were almost always included in the sample metadata. What the authors observed across the whole study: Clinical and demographic metadata were provided uncurated, with the amount varying by source and participant.

The cysteine opens and the phenylalanine closes a CDR3 of 16 amino acids. Of the read, only the CDR3 DNA is kept; its 48 bases are in frame from base 1. V lost 1 base and J lost 0 bases; the stretch between them is 13 bases long. The germline V gene supplies CDR1 SGHDT and CDR2 YYEEEE. Comments on this clone: The specificity of this receptor is unknown. Base qualities are missing; no much larger clone stands one base away.

TCRbeta CDR3 regions were amplified from genomic DNA using the immunoSEQ Assay, a bias-controlled multiplex PCR. From the authors' description of their analysis: Within the assay, amplification of reference gene primers was used to estimate how many nucleated cells each sample contained. To quantify the absolute abundance of each unique TCRbeta CDR3 rearrangement, sequence reads were collapsed and filtered. Productive Simpson clonality was computed per sample as the square root of Simpson's diversity index over productive rearrangements. The immuneACCESS repertoire file appears here via TCRdb, limited to in-frame rearrangements. These files lack a portion of the clones; in checked studies, under half of the deficit traces to unresolved V genes, and the cause of the others is not known. V, J and clone size reflect that table, while D and trimming were determined from the DNA. This sample holds roughly 69,000 clones; 65% to 85% were observed only once. Of the sample, 3% to 4.5% falls within the top ten clones.

Enrolling through a virtual design, the prospective study's participants ranged in age from roughly 18 to 90 years and lived across 24 United States geographic areas. Cohort assignment in the prospective study relied on participant-reported clinical history from a screening survey and a study questionnaire. In the prospective study, whole blood, serum and a nasopharyngeal or oropharyngeal swab were collected from each participant by mobile phlebotomists. Participants in the prospective study had the option to provide additional blood draws and questionnaires over an approximately 2-month period. Prospective study blood samples were shipped either frozen or at room temperature before DNA extraction.

Sequencing used PBMCs or T cells enriched from blood (not recorded which). This TCR was sampled from a woman between 35 and 50 years old with acute COVID-19. The chain was built from TRBV5-6 and TRBJ1-1; the D gene cannot be resolved reliably. The CDR3 is CASSLFGELVNTEAFF. The DNA sequence is given as TGTGCCAGCAGCTTGTTCGGGGAGCTCGTGAACACTGAAGCTTTCTTT.